The 27 T cell receptor beta chains presented below share a single source sample, sequenced in a study of shared clonotypes between healthy human individuals. Libraries were prepared by immunoSEQ multiplex PCR; TCRdb keeps only in-frame clonotypes and omits some of them. Seen here are about 730,000 clones, around 77% observed once, and the top ten hold roughly 1.8%. The sample consisted of memory CD4+ T cells sorted from blood. Regarding subset: CD45RA-negative fraction. The receptors shown here come from a woman in her thirties in good health.

The count of this clone is one. This chain connects TRBV10-3 to TRBJ1-2; 8 nucleotides match TRBD1. The CDR3 covers 16 residues. CDR1 and CDR2 from the germline V gene are ENHRY and SYGVKD. Losses at the gene ends were 6 bases for V and 1 base for J; bases not matched to a gene: 10. CDR3 amino acids: CAISPGQGAGNYGYTF. DNA for the CDR3: TGTGCCATCAGCCCCGGACAGGGCGCTGGTAACTATGGCTACACCTTC.

This clone is deemed medium-sized. V usage is TRBV19 and J usage is TRBJ2-7, with TRBD2 as a possible D gene (6 bases). The CDR3 extends over 13 amino acids. V was pared by 6 bases and J by 6 bases, with 15 bases between. Germline CDR1 reads LNHDA; CDR2 reads SQIVND (reference sequence). The CDR3 DNA sequence: TGTGCCAGTAGCCGGGACTCCGACCGCGAGCAGTACTTC. The encoded protein is CASSRDSDREQYF.

The chain has TRBV9 and TRBJ1-1, with 11 bases that match TRBD1. This CDR3 spans 15 amino acids. The germline gives CDR1 SGDLS, CDR2 YYNGEE. V shed 3 bases, J shed 5 bases, and the junction held 6 bases outside the gene matches. CDR3 sequence (DNA): TGTGCCAGCAGCGCCGAGGGACAGGGGGATACTGAAGCTTTCTTT. It translates to CASSAEGQGDTEAFF.

The V gene is TRBV28, the J gene TRBJ1-3; D gene ambiguous. In germline, CDR1 is MDHEN, CDR2 SYDVKM. This CDR3 is 13 amino acids long. Trimming pared 6 bases from V and 4 bases from J, leaving 10 bases between. The CDR3 sequence: CASRVSQGNTIYF. The CDR3 DNA is TGTGCCAGCAGAGTATCCCAGGGAAACACCATATATTTT.

The chain is built from TRBV5-1 and TRBJ2-7; 8 nucleotides match TRBD2. This CDR3 has 15 residues. Unmatched junction bases numbered 8, after V lost 0 bases and J lost 6 bases. The V gene's germline CDR1 is SGHRS and CDR2 YFSETQ. DNA of the CDR3: TGCGCCAGCAGCTTGGGTGGGACTAGAGTCGGCGAGCAGTACTTC. Its translation is CASSLGGTRVGEQYF.

The gene calls are TRBV18 and TRBJ2-4, with 15 positions matching TRBD2. The J segment lost 2 bases and the V segment lost 6 bases, leaving 11 bases of the junction unmatched. The CDR3 is made up of 19 amino acids. Germline CDR1 is KGHSH and CDR2 is LQKENI. This CDR3 is CASSYRTGTSGRTKNIQYF. The DNA for the CDR3 is TGTGCCAGCTCGTATCGAACCGGGACTAGCGGGAGGACCAAAAACATTCAGTACTTC.

The CDR3 region is CASSLRGIAGETQYF. The CDR3 DNA sequence: TGTGCCAGCAGCTTGAGGGGGATAGCTGGTGAGACCCAGTACTTC. The chain is built from TRBV5-8 and TRBJ2-5; the D gene is possibly TRBD1 (6 bases). Germline V gene lookup returns CDR1 SGHTS and CDR2 YDEGEE. V lost 1 base and J lost 5, with 15 bases in between. This CDR3 contains 15 residues.

This chain links TRBV7-8 with TRBJ2-3; maybe TRBD2 (5 bases). Germline V gene lookup returns CDR1 SGHVS and CDR2 FQNEAQ. The CDR3 runs 16 residues. V shed 5 bases and J shed 2 bases, with 17 bases lying between them. The CDR3 loop is CASSPNRGWDTDTQYF. The CDR3, as DNA: TGTGCCAGCAGCCCCAATCGGGGTTGGGACACAGATACGCAGTATTTT.

This clone was observed once. The gene calls are TRBV25-1 and TRBJ2-5; D is perhaps TRBD1 (6 bases). The CDR3 covers 13 residues. Trimming pared 6 bases from V and 4 bases from J, leaving 12 bases between. Germline V CDR1 and CDR2: MGHDK, SYGVNS. This CDR3 reads CASSGQTRETQYF. CDR3 DNA sequence: TGTGCCAGCAGCGGACAGACCCGAGAGACCCAGTACTTC.

The chain combines TRBV18 with TRBJ2-1; D is uncertain. V was clipped by 5 bases and J by 7 bases, with 6 bases between them. The CDR3 spans 11 residues. The germline V gene has CDR1 KGHSH and CDR2 LQKENI. The CDR3 sequence: CASSDMNEQFF. The DNA for the CDR3 is TGTGCCAGCTCAGACATGAATGAGCAGTTCTTC.

The chain recombines TRBV7-2 with TRBJ1-4, with 9 bases identical to TRBD1. Germline CDR1 SGHTA, CDR2 FQGNSA. The CDR3 is 14 amino acids. The trim removed 5 bases at V and 6 bases at J, leaving 4 bases unmatched. The DNA for the CDR3 is TGTGCCAGCAGCCCTGGGACAGGGTATGAAAAACTGTTTTTT. Its protein is CASSPGTGYEKLFF.

In the case of this clone: The sample has other DNA sequences that encode this CDR3 too. The chain couples TRBV19 to TRBJ1-2; weak D call: TRBD1 (5 bases). V lost 4 bases, J lost 5 bases, and 8 bases lay in between. This CDR3 is built from 12 residues. Germline V lookup: CDR1 LNHDA, CDR2 SQIVND (reference sequence). The CDR3 DNA reads TGTGCCAGTAGTACCAGGGATTATGGCTACACCTTC. Its protein is CASSTRDYGYTF.

This clone was seen once. The V call is TRBV7-8, the J call TRBJ2-3; weak D call: TRBD2 (5 bases). The V end was cut by 6 bases, the J end by 2 bases, with 12 bases between. The CDR3 runs to 14 residues. Germline values: CDR1 SGHVS, CDR2 FQNEAQ. The CDR3 region has the DNA TGTGCCAGCAGTTTACTAGTTAACACAGATACGCAGTATTTT. As protein: CASSLLVNTDTQYF.

The chain recombines TRBV28 with TRBJ1-2; D might be TRBD1 (5 bases). Germline V CDR1 and CDR2: MDHEN, SYDVKM. The CDR3 totals 12 residues. Trimming shortened V by 2 bases and J by 10 bases, and 11 bases separated the two germline ends. The CDR3 reads CASSLGGGYYTF. Written as DNA, the CDR3 is TGTGCCAGCAGTTTAGGTGGGGGGTACTACACCTTC.

This clone has more than one count but fewer than ten. The chain links TRBV27 to TRBJ1-2, with TRBD1 matching 7 bases. The CDR3 consists of 15 residues. V lost 5 bases to trimming and J lost 6 bases; unmatched junction nucleotides: 12. The V gene's germline CDR1 is MNHEY and CDR2 SMNVEV (reference sequence). CDR3 sequence: CASSNLKQGNHGYTF. The CDR3 region has the DNA TGTGCCAGCAGTAACTTAAAACAGGGGAATCATGGCTACACCTTC.

The rearrangement links TRBV9 to TRBJ2-1; D uncertain. Germline V gene data show CDR1 as SGDLS and CDR2 as YYNGEE. The V gene lost 0 bases and the J gene lost 9 bases, with 4 bases spanning the gap. The CDR3 runs to 11 residues. The CDR3 loop reads CASSVEGEQFF. In DNA, the CDR3 is TGTGCCAGCAGCGTAGAAGGTGAGCAGTTCTTC.

This chain joins TRBV10-3 and TRBJ2-3, with D hard to call. There are 13 residues in the CDR3. The germline gives CDR1 ENHRY, CDR2 SYGVKD. Trimming stripped 3 bases from V and 8 bases from J, with 12 bases between. As DNA, the CDR3 is TGTGCCATCAGTGATATCCCGCAGAGTACGCAGTATTTT. This translates into CAISDIPQSTQYF.

Here the CDR3 reads CASGLGSSGIQYF. In DNA, the CDR3 is TGTGCTAGTGGTTTGGGGAGTAGTGGCATTCAGTACTTC. The gene calls are TRBV12-5 and TRBJ2-4; D gene unclear. This CDR3 comprises 13 residues. Germline V gives CDR1 LGHNT, CDR2 FRNRAP. V lost 1 base to trimming and J lost 9 bases, with 10 bases between them.

This sequence joins TRBV2 and TRBJ2-6; no firm D call. The length of the CDR3 is 16 residues. The germline V gene encodes CDR1 SNHLY and CDR2 FYNNEI. Trimming pared 5 bases from V and 0 bases from J, leaving 11 bases between. CDR3 residues: CASSPNGPSGANVLTF. In nucleotides, the CDR3 is TGTGCCAGCAGTCCCAATGGCCCCTCTGGGGCCAACGTCCTGACTTTC.

J is TRBJ1-5 and V is TRBV18, with TRBD1 identical over 11 bases. The CDR3 consists of 17 residues. Trimming at V came to 4 bases and at J to 7 bases, leaving 12 bases not matched to a gene. The V gene's germline CDR1 is KGHSH and CDR2 LQKENI. CDR3 bases: TGTGCCAGCTCACAAAGGACAGGGGGCCGGATCGAACAGCCCCAGCATTTT. The encoded protein is CASSQRTGGRIEQPQHF.

This clone was seen a single time. The chain has TRBV6-5 and TRBJ1-5, with D possibly matching TRBD1 (6 bases). Trimming cost V 6 bases and J 0 bases, with 9 bases left between them. This CDR3 has 14 residues. Germline V lookup: CDR1 MNHEY, CDR2 SVGAGI. CDR3 region: CASRSRGSNQPQHF. The CDR3 DNA reads TGTGCCAGCAGGTCCAGGGGTAGCAATCAGCCCCAGCATTTT.

This clone was observed many times. The rearrangement links TRBV5-1 to TRBJ2-5; D might be TRBD1 (7 bases). CDR3 size: 14 residues. The germline V gene encodes CDR1 SGHRS and CDR2 YFSETQ. V was shortened by 4 bases and J by 2 bases, with 12 bases between the two germline ends. CDR3 sequence (DNA): TGCGCCAGCAGCGGAGGGACAGAACAAGAGACCCAGTACTTC. The encoded protein is CASSGGTEQETQYF.

The chain has TRBV28 and TRBJ2-1; 10 nucleotides match TRBD2. Trimming removed 7 bases from V and 7 bases from J; junction bases left unmatched: 13. The CDR3 covers 16 residues. The V gene's germline CDR1 is MDHEN and CDR2 SYDVKM. The CDR3 sequence: CASTPLAGRLGNEQFF. CDR3 nucleotides: TGTGCCAGCACCCCACTAGCGGGACGGTTAGGGAATGAGCAGTTCTTC.

This chain joins TRBV28 and TRBJ2-7; the D is unclear. V was clipped by 2 bases and J by 7 bases, with 21 bases between them. Looked up from germline, CDR1 is MDHEN and CDR2 is SYDVKM. This CDR3 is built from 16 residues. CDR3 residues: CASSLQLLQTSREQYF. In DNA form, the CDR3 reads TGTGCCAGCAGTTTACAACTCCTACAGACCAGCAGGGAGCAGTACTTC.

The chain has TRBV5-4 and TRBJ2-1, with 12 bases matching TRBD2. The CDR3 length is 16 residues. The germline V gene encodes CDR1 SGHNT and CDR2 YYREEE (reference sequence). The V segment lost 4 bases and the J segment 3 bases; nucleotides outside the gene matches: 5. The CDR3 is CASSAKTSGSYNEQFF. The DNA of the CDR3 is TGTGCCAGCAGCGCGAAGACTAGCGGGAGCTACAATGAGCAGTTCTTC.

V usage is TRBV19 and J usage is TRBJ1-1, with 7 bases that match TRBD1. Trimming removed 9 bases from V and 0 bases from J; junction bases left unmatched: 7. The CDR3 covers 14 residues. The V gene's germline CDR1 is LNHDA and CDR2 SQIVND (reference sequence). For the CDR3, the DNA is TGTGCCAGGCTGACAGGGTCCATGAACACTGAAGCTTTCTTT. Translation: CARLTGSMNTEAFF.

This clone was recorded a few times. The V call is TRBV2, the J call TRBJ1-2; D not certain. The CDR3 is 11 residues long. V lost 6 bases and J 4 bases, leaving 6 bases between the germline ends. Looked up from germline, CDR1 is SNHLY and CDR2 is FYNNEI. The CDR3 region is CASRIIYGYTF. DNA for the CDR3: TGTGCCAGCAGGATCATCTATGGCTACACCTTC. The whole variable domain, filled in from reference TRBV2 and TRBJ1-2, reads EPEVTQTPSHQVTQMGQEVILRCVPISNHLYFYWYRQILGQKVEFLVSFYNNEISEKSEIFDDQFSVERPDGSNFTLKIRSTKLEDSAMYFCASRIIYGYTFGSGTRLTVV.